The rows below give T cell receptor beta chains drawn from one sample of a study of response to subunit inactivated influenza vaccine. TCRdb used MiXCR to reprocess the RT-PCR reads, holding one entry per CDR3 protein. The sample holds roughly 670,000 distinct CDR3 sequences; less than 15% are singletons and the top ten take approximately 7.6%. This sample comprised PBMCs from blood, obtained around 14 days before vaccination. The receptors derive from a man aged 45-65 years who received an inactivated influenza vaccine. CDR3s include the opening cysteine and the closing phenylalanine or tryptophan. Each record gives: J gene, CDR3 length, D gene, V gene, clone size, CDR3 DNA, CDR3 protein. D genes are given only for firm matches. Expanded clones are given a class, and other clones once, few, many or no size at all.

TRBJ2-1 | 16 | TRBD2 | TRBV15 | few | TGTGCCACCAGCAGAGATTTGGGCGGGAGTGTCCATGAGCAGTTCTTC | CATSRDLGGSVHEQFF
TRBJ2-3 | 16 | . | TRBV20-1 | . | TGCAGTGCTAGAGATGAGAAGCCCAGCAGGGTTGATACGCAGTATTTT | CSARDEKPSRVDTQYF
TRBJ2-1 | 16 | TRBD2 | TRBV27 | many | TGTGCCAGCAGTTTATGGTCTAGCGGGAGGTACAATGAGCAGTTCTTC | CASSLWSSGRYNEQFF
TRBJ2-7 | 14 | . | TRBV6-1 | . | TGTGCCAGCAGTCCACAGTCACTTTCCTACGAGCAGTACTTC | CASSPQSLSYEQYF
TRBJ2-5 | 12 | . | TRBV2 | few | TGTGCCAGCAGTGGAGGGGTAGAGACCCAGTACTTC | CASSGGVETQYF
TRBJ1-5 | 17 | . | TRBV6-2/TRBV6-3 | . | TGTGCCAGCAGTTACTCATTGGCCGAATATAGCAATCAGCCCCAGCATTTT | CASSYSLAEYSNQPQHF
TRBJ2-3 | 15 | . | TRBV2 | many | TGTGCCAGCAGTGACAGGGTGTTTGTGACAGATACGCAGTATTTT | CASSDRVFVTDTQYF
TRBJ2-1 | 16 | TRBD2 | TRBV4-3 | many | TGCGCCAGCAGCCAAGATGTACTAGCGGAGTACAATGAGCAGTTCTTC | CASSQDVLAEYNEQFF
TRBJ2-1 | 15 | . | TRBV5-1 | . | TGCGCCAGCAGCTTGGGGGGTATGAATGGGAATGAGCAGTTCTTC | CASSLGGMNGNEQFF
TRBJ2-3 | 14 | TRBD2 | TRBV6-1 | few | TGTGCCAGCAACCCCCTAGCGGACACAGATACGCAGTATTTT | CASNPLADTDTQYF
TRBJ1-1 | 12 | . | TRBV6-5 | . | TGTGCCAGCAGTTACTCACGAGGCCCCCCGGCGTTT | CASSYSRGPPAF
TRBJ1-2 | 15 | . | TRBV5-1 | . | TGCGCCAGCAGCCCACTGGGGGTGACTAACTATGGCTACACCTTC | CASSPLGVTNYGYTF